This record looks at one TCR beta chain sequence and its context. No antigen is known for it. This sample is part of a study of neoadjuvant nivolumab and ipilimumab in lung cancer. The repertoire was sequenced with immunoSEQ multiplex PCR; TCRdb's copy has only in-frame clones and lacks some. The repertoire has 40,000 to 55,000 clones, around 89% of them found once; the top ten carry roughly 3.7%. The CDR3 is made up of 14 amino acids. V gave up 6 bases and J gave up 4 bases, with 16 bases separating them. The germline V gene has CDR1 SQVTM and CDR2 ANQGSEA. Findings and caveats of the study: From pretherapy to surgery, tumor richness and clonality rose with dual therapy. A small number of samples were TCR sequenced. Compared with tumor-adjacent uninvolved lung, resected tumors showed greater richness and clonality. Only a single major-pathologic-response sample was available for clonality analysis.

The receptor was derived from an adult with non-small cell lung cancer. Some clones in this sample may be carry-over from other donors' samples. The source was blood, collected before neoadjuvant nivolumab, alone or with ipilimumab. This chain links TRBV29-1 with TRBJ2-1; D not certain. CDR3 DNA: TGCAGCGTCGACCATGAAGTCCGGTACAATGAGCAGTTCTTC. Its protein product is CSVDHEVRYNEQFF.